A selection of T cell receptor beta chains follows, all from one sample in a study of PD-1 blockade in classical Hodgkin lymphoma. Measured with immunoSEQ multiplex PCR; TCRdb has only the in-frame clones, and not every one. Of 25,000 to 30,000 clones listed, 70% are singletons. The source material was peripheral blood mononuclear cells (PBMCs), sampled before the second cycle of nivolumab. These receptors came from a human donor with classical Hodgkin lymphoma. Each CDR3 is given with its conserved first and last residue. Rows give clone size only sometimes, using once, few, many, or a class for an expanded clone.

clone_size	v_call	cdr3_aa
once	TRBV27	CASRATLNTEAFF
few	TRBV28	CASSPTGQGDQPQHF
.	TRBV28	CASSKDLVRELFF
.	TRBV13	CASSLRLLGNEQFF
.	TRBV28	CASLSGGNTGELFF
.	TRBV7-9	CASSSRANYGYTF
.	TRBV11-3	CASSLRNLNTEAFF
.	TRBV5-6	CASSLYRGGAADTQYF
.	TRBV28	CASNLWTENNSPLHF
.	TRBV15	CATSRDPGQYTGELFF
.	TRBV5-4	CASSFDRDTEAFF
.	TRBV19	CASSIYGYNSPLHF
.	TRBV30	CAWTPGDRDTYNEQFF
.	TRBV2	CASKSTGSEETQYF
.	TRBV18	CASSPAAYNSPLHF
.	TRBV6-5	CASSSSVFYGYTF
few	TRBV15	CATSRRDRGADTQYF
.	TRBV5-3	CARSLGGSTLTETQYF
few	TRBV11-1	CASSLEGAQNTEAFF
.	TRBV11-2	CASSLSGLSATQYF
.	TRBV5-5	CASSGVTGNTIYF
.	TRBV29-1	CSVENRRQETQYF
few	TRBV6-1	CASSEFGEWVYNEQFF
medium-sized	TRBV5-1	CASSWGTALSETQYF
once	TRBV7-9	CASSLKGVLDEKLFF
.	TRBV18	CASSTDDNSPLHF
.	TRBV7-7	CASSLGHPPQETQYF
.	TRBV6-6	CASSYPTGGKAFF
.	TRBV4-1	CASSPTRTGTPNYEKLFF
.	TRBV18	CASSFSSPIDTQYF
few	TRBV7-6	CASSPSDRGLYGYTF
few	TRBV7-6	CASSLTVGGEKLFF
.	TRBV6-6	CASRDSDRAEQYF
.	TRBV28	CASTLGGAGSPLHF
.	TRBV5-1	CASSPGHQGGTDTQYF
.	TRBV6-5	CASRRQGPYTEAFF
.	TRBV7-2	CASSFSQVQYF
few	TRBV7-2	CASSYGGQGLSF
.	TRBV5-4	CASSRTSGGQETQYF
.	TRBV2	CAIGTLKETQYF
.	TRBV9	CASSAKVRDPHRGYTF